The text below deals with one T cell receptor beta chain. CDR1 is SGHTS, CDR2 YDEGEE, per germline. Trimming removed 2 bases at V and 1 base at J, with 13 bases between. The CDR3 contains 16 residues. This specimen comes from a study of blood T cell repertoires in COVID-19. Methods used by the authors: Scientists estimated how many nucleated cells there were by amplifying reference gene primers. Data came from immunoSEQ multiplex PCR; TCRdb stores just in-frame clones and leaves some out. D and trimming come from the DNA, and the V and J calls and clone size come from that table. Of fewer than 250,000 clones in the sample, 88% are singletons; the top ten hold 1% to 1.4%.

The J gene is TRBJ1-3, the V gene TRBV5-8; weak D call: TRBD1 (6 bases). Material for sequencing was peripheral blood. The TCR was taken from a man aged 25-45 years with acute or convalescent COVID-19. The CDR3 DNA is TGTGCCAGCAGCTTTTGGCAGGGGTCGTCTGGAAACACCATATATTTT. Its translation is CASSFWQGSSGNTIYF. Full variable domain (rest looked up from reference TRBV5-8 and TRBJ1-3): EAGVTQSPTHLIKTRGQQATLRCSPISGHTSVYWYQQALGLGLQFLLWYDEGEERNRGNFPPRFSGRQFPNYSSELNVNALELEDSALYLCASSFWQGSSGNTIYFGEGSWLTVV.